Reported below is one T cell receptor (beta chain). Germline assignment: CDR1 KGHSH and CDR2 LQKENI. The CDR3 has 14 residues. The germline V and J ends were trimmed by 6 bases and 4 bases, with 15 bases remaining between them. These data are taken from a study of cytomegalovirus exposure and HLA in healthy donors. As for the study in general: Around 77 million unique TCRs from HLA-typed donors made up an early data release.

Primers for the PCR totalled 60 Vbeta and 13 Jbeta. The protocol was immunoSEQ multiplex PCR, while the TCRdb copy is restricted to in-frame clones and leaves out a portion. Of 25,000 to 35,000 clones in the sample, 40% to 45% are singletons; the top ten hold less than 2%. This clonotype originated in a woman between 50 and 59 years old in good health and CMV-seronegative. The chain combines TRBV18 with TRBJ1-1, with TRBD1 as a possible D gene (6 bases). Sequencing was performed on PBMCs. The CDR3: CASSPLGGGTEAFF. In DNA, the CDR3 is TGTGCCAGCTCCCCCTTGGGAGGGGGCACTGAAGCTTTCTTT.